The 31 T cell receptor beta chains reported below all come from one sample, sequenced in a study of blood T cells in healthy people across ages (dated by TCRdb to between 2015 and 2017). The protocol used for the library was 5' RACE. The instrument was an Illumina HiSeq 2500. A second PCR of about 7 to 12 cycles was run with a J-beta primer mix and a sample-barcoded 5' primer. TCRdb itself trimmed the public reads at Q25 with fastp, ran MiXCR and retained productive beta chains. Identical CDR3 proteins give one entry, which carries the most common genes and DNA. This sample holds about 1.8 million distinct CDR3 sequences; around 48% were observed only once. The ten largest clonotypes hold 2% to 2.5% of the sample. The source material was blood. All receptors come from a woman aged 40-49 years in good health.

J is TRBJ2-5 and V is TRBV2; TRBD1 or TRBD2 may be the D gene (6 bases each). Germline lookup yields CDR1 SNHLY and CDR2 FYNNEI. V dropped 4 bases and J dropped 2 bases, with 14 bases sitting between them. CDR3 size: 15 residues. CDR3 sequence (DNA): TGTGCCAGCAGTGGCGTATCGGGGGCACAAGAGACCCAGTACTTC. Its translation is CASSGVSGAQETQYF.

The V call is TRBV10-3, the J call TRBJ2-7; possible D gene TRBD1, 6 bases. V lost 2 bases to trimming and J lost 4 bases, with 15 bases between them. This CDR3 contains 15 residues. Germline loops: CDR1 ENHRY, CDR2 SYGVKD. In nucleotides, the CDR3 is TGTGCCATCAGTGAGGCCCCGACAGGACAGTACGAGCAGTACTTC. Translated: CAISEAPTGQYEQYF.

The chain is built from TRBV3-1 and TRBJ2-7, with 9 bases fitting TRBD1. This CDR3 has 14 amino acids. Germline loops: CDR1 LGHDT, CDR2 YNNKEL (reference sequence). The J segment lost 2 bases and the V segment lost 6 bases, leaving 5 bases of the junction unmatched. CDR3 amino acids: CASRRRQGAYEQYF. For the CDR3, the DNA is TGTGCCAGCAGACGGCGACAGGGGGCCTACGAGCAGTACTTC.

This chain uses TRBV7-9 with TRBJ1-1, with D possibly TRBD1 on 5 matching bases. V lost 2 bases and J 0 bases, leaving 10 bases between the germline ends. CDR1 and CDR2 (germline): SEHNR, FQNEAQ (reference sequence). The CDR3 sequence is 15 residues long. Here the CDR3 reads CASSLRRGMNTEAFF. The DNA for the CDR3 is TGTGCCAGCAGCTTACGTCGGGGGATGAACACTGAAGCTTTCTTT. The whole variable domain, filled in from reference TRBV7-9 and TRBJ1-1, reads DTGVSQNPRHKITKRGQNVTFRCDPISEHNRLYWYRQTLGQGPEFLTYFQNEAQLEKSRLLSDRFSAERPKGSFSTLEIQRTEQGDSAMYLCASSLRRGMNTEAFFGQGTRLTVV.

This clonotype was counted many times. V usage is TRBV5-1 and J usage is TRBJ2-3; TRBD1 matches at 7 bases. There are 14 residues in the CDR3. CDR1 is SGHRS, CDR2 YFSETQ, per germline. Trimming took 2 bases from V and 3 from J; bases not matched to a gene: 3. CDR3 in amino acids: CASSFRQGTDTQYF. In DNA form, the CDR3 reads TGCGCCAGCAGCTTTAGACAGGGAACAGATACGCAGTATTTT.

CDR3 DNA: TGCGCCAGCAGCTTACACGCATCAGATACGCAGTATTTT. Encoded protein: CASSLHASDTQYF. The chain carries TRBV5-1 and TRBJ2-3, with D unclear. CDR1 SGHRS and CDR2 YFSETQ come from the germline V gene. The CDR3 consists of 13 residues. The V end was cut by 2 bases, the J end by 4 bases, with 8 bases between.

This sequence joins TRBV5-6 and TRBJ2-3, with 8 bases lining up with TRBD2. The CDR3 loop spans 16 amino acids. Trimming removed 1 base from V and 4 bases from J; junction bases left unmatched: 8. CDR1 is SGHDT, CDR2 YYEEEE, per germline. The DNA for the CDR3 is TGTGCCAGCAGCTTGACGGGGGGGCCAAGGGCAGATACGCAGTATTTT. Translating gives CASSLTGGPRADTQYF.

The chain recombines TRBV6-2 or TRBV6-3 with TRBJ2-1, with 13 bases fitting TRBD2. CDR3 length: 16 residues. Trimming took 5 bases from V and 8 from J; bases not matched to a gene: 9. Per germline, CDR1 MNHEY and CDR2 SVGEGT. The CDR3 DNA follows: TGTGCCAGCAGTCCCCACACTAGCGGGGGGGCTTATGAGCAGTTCTTC. Translated, it gives CASSPHTSGGAYEQFF.

CDR3 DNA sequence: TGCAGTGCTAGAGGTCCGGGAACTCAGCCCCAGCATTTT. Translation gives CSARGPGTQPQHF. The chain uses TRBV20-1 and TRBJ1-5; the D is unclear. Germline assignment: CDR1 DFQATT and CDR2 SNEGSKA (reference sequence). The CDR3 is made up of 13 amino acids. The ends were cut back, 1 base at V and 6 bases at J, with 10 bases in the middle.

Note on this clonotype: The junction departs from the called germline gene at one end, perhaps through a read error. This chain uses TRBV27 with TRBJ2-3; D is undetermined. The germline CDR1 and CDR2 sequences are MNHEY and SMNVEV (reference sequence). The CDR3 runs 16 residues. DNA for the CDR3: TGTACCAGCAGTCCGGCAGCGAGGATTGGCGCAGATACGCAGTATTTT. It specifies CTSSPAARIGADTQYF.

J is TRBJ1-1 and V is TRBV10-3, with D possibly matching TRBD1 (5 bases). CDR1 and CDR2 (germline): ENHRY, SYGVKD. The CDR3 spans 13 residues. V lost 4 bases to trimming and J lost 8 bases, with 14 bases between them. This CDR3 is CAISALEGAEAFF. CDR3 nucleotides: TGTGCCATCAGTGCGTTAGAAGGGGCCGAAGCTTTCTTT.

The chain uses TRBV19 and TRBJ2-1; D gene ambiguous. Germline CDR1 reads LNHDA; CDR2 reads SQIVND (reference sequence). The CDR3 extends over 16 amino acids. V lost 5 bases, J lost 4 bases, and 18 bases lay in between. The CDR3 DNA sequence: TGTGCCAGTAGTCCTCAGCAGCGACCGGCATACAATGAGCAGTTCTTC. Its protein product is CASSPQQRPAYNEQFF.

The chain combines TRBV5-1 with TRBJ2-3, with 10 bases aligning to TRBD2. The J segment lost 2 bases and the V segment lost 4 bases, leaving 7 bases of the junction unmatched. This CDR3 comprises 16 residues. Germline CDR1 is SGHRS and CDR2 is YFSETQ. In nucleotides, the CDR3 is TGCGCCAGCAGCGGAGGAGCGGGGGGGAACACAGATACGCAGTATTTT. This gives the protein CASSGGAGGNTDTQYF.

This sequence joins TRBV29-1 and TRBJ2-3, with 7 bases aligning to TRBD1. V shed 2 bases and J 3 bases; nucleotides not matched to a gene: 11. The CDR3 totals 16 residues. Looked up from germline, CDR1 is SQVTM and CDR2 is ANQGSEA. The CDR3 DNA sequence: TGCAGCGTTGAAAAGGGACAGAGGGCTGCTACAGATACGCAGTATTTT. Translation gives CSVEKGQRAATDTQYF.

This clonotype has only a few counts. The chain has TRBV4-1 and TRBJ2-5; 10 nucleotides line up with TRBD2. This CDR3 spans 17 amino acids. CDR1 and CDR2 (germline): MGHRA, YSYEKL. With 4 bases clipped from V and 4 bases from J, the junction kept 12 bases outside the gene matches. CDR3 bases: TGCGCCAGCAGCCTAATTCCCCCGGGACTAGCGTCAGAGACCCAGTACTTC. It codes for CASSLIPPGLASETQYF.

The chain has TRBV7-2 and TRBJ2-7; perhaps D is TRBD1 or TRBD2 (6 bases each). The germline CDR1 and CDR2 sequences are SGHTA and FQGNSA. The ends were cut back, 1 base at V and 3 bases at J, with 16 bases in the middle. The CDR3 extends over 16 amino acids. CDR3 coding DNA: TGTGCCAGCAGCTTAGGGGGGGCCGGTACTTACTACGAGCAGTACTTC. This codes for CASSLGGAGTYYEQYF.

This chain uses TRBV7-9 with TRBJ2-3; D perhaps matches TRBD2 (6 bases). This CDR3 is 13 amino acids long. V lost 7 bases, J lost 6 bases, and 14 bases lay in between. Per germline, CDR1 SEHNR and CDR2 FQNEAQ (reference sequence). As DNA, the CDR3 is TGTGCCAGCACCAGCGGGTTAGTGGATACGCAGTATTTT. It translates to CASTSGLVDTQYF. The full variable domain, rest sourced from reference TRBV7-9 and TRBJ2-3, is DTGVSQNPRHKITKRGQNVTFRCDPISEHNRLYWYRQTLGQGPEFLTYFQNEAQLEKSRLLSDRFSAERPKGSFSTLEIQRTEQGDSAMYLCASTSGLVDTQYFGPGTRLTVL.

The chain couples TRBV7-2 to TRBJ1-1, with D unclear. Trimming removed 7 bases at V and 6 bases at J, with 18 bases between. Germline loops: CDR1 SGHTA, CDR2 FQGNSA. The CDR3 has 14 residues. CDR3 DNA: TGTGCCAGCACCCTTAGCTATGGAGGCCCTGAAGCTTTCTTT. This encodes CASTLSYGGPEAFF.

This chain uses TRBV7-2 with TRBJ2-3; D may be TRBD1 or TRBD2 (6 bases each). V lost 4 bases, J lost 0 bases, and 14 bases lay in between. CDR1 and CDR2 from the germline V gene are SGHTA and FQGNSA. CDR3 size: 16 residues. DNA of the CDR3: TGTGCCAGCAGCTCATCTAGGGGGGTTAGCACAGATACGCAGTATTTT. Residues: CASSSSRGVSTDTQYF.

The CDR3 bases are TGTGCCAGCAGTCCCTGGACAGGGGACATTCAAGAGACCCAGTACTTC. The encoded protein is CASSPWTGDIQETQYF. This chain uses TRBV12-3 or TRBV12-4 with TRBJ2-5; TRBD1 matches 9 bases. This CDR3 has 16 residues. With V trimmed by 5 bases and J by 2 bases, 9 bases remained unmatched.

The chain is built from TRBV4-3 and TRBJ1-1; TRBD1 is a possible D gene (6 bases). This CDR3 is 16 amino acids long. V was shortened by 0 bases and J by 7 bases, with 18 bases between the two germline ends. Germline CDR1 LGHNA, CDR2 YSLEER. The CDR3 here is CASSQELQGGRREAFF. DNA of the CDR3: TGCGCCAGCAGCCAAGAGCTACAGGGAGGCCGTCGTGAAGCTTTCTTT.

V usage is TRBV9 and J usage is TRBJ1-2, with a tentative D call TRBD1 (5 bases). The V gene lost 4 bases and the J gene lost 4 bases, with 8 bases spanning the gap. CDR1 and CDR2 (germline): SGDLS, YYNGEE. The length of the CDR3 is 12 residues. Here the CDR3 reads CASSTGVYGYTF. For the CDR3, the DNA is TGTGCCAGCAGCACAGGAGTCTATGGCTACACCTTC.

This sequence joins TRBV12-3 or TRBV12-4 and TRBJ1-4; D perhaps matches TRBD1 (5 bases). The CDR3 is 15 residues long. V was trimmed by 4 bases and J by 7 bases, leaving 16 bases between them. CDR3 amino acids: CASSSPVDGGEKLFF. CDR3 nucleotides: TGTGCCAGCAGTTCTCCCGTGGACGGGGGTGAAAAACTGTTTTTT.

The rearrangement joins TRBV20-1 to TRBJ2-3; D call uncertain. The CDR3 length is 15 residues. Trimming cost V 3 bases and J 4 bases, with 17 bases left between them. Germline V gives CDR1 DFQATT, CDR2 SNEGSKA (reference sequence). The CDR3 bases are TGCAGTGCTAGGACCCTAAGGGATACCGCAGATACGCAGTATTTT. Translated, it gives CSARTLRDTADTQYF.

The CDR3 loop is CASSKSLLPGQGNQETQYF. Written as DNA, the CDR3 is TGTGCCAGCAGCAAAAGCCTACTGCCGGGACAGGGGAACCAAGAGACCCAGTACTTC. The chain is built from TRBV21-1 and TRBJ2-7; TRBD1 reflects the table's D call only, with no check against the DNA. The J call may not be correct, given that the DNA end is closer to TRBJ2-5. TRBV21-1 represents a pseudogene. The CDR3 sequence is 19 residues long.

The V and J genes are TRBV14 and TRBJ2-1; the D is unclear. The CDR3 spans 15 residues. From germline, CDR1 is SGHDN and CDR2 FVKESK. V was shortened by 1 base and J by 5 bases, with 12 bases between the two germline ends. DNA for the CDR3: TGTGCCAGCAGCCAAGTAGGCCGGCCTAACAATGAGCAGTTCTTC. Translated, it gives CASSQVGRPNNEQFF.

This clonotype has a handful of counts. The rearrangement joins TRBV28 to TRBJ2-3; 7 nucleotides agree with TRBD2. The germline V gene has CDR1 MDHEN and CDR2 SYDVKM. V was pared by 7 bases and J by 7 bases, with 14 bases of the junction left unmatched. The CDR3 consists of 15 residues. The CDR3: CASIVGGETRHTQYF. CDR3 sequence (DNA): TGTGCCAGCATAGTTGGGGGGGAGACCAGACATACGCAGTATTTT.

This chain links TRBV28 with TRBJ2-5; either TRBD1 or TRBD2 may supply D (5 bases each). This CDR3 contains 17 residues. Per the germline V gene, CDR1 is MDHEN and CDR2 is SYDVKM. Trimming cost V 1 base and J 3 bases, with 18 bases left between them. This CDR3 is CASSLSHGTQDEETQYF. The DNA of the CDR3 is TGTGCCAGCAGTTTATCCCACGGGACCCAGGATGAAGAGACCCAGTACTTC.

Written as DNA, the CDR3 is TGTGCCAGCAGCTCCTCAGCGGGGAGGATGTACAATGAGCAGTTCTTC. Translated: CASSSSAGRMYNEQFF. J is TRBJ2-1 and V is TRBV7-2; TRBD2 matches at 7 bases. The CDR3 contains 16 residues. J lost 4 bases, V lost 4 bases, and 10 bases had no gene match. CDR1 is SGHTA, CDR2 FQGNSA, per germline.

This clonotype was counted between two and nine times. The chain joins TRBV25-1 to TRBJ2-1; 7 bases map to TRBD1. With V trimmed by 4 bases and J by 10 bases, 7 bases remained unmatched. Germline CDR1 is MGHDK and CDR2 is SYGVNS. The CDR3 runs to 13 residues. The CDR3: CASSAATGQEQFF. The CDR3 DNA is TGTGCCAGCAGTGCGGCGACAGGGCAAGAGCAGTTCTTC. Drawing the rest from reference TRBV25-1 and TRBJ2-1, the complete variable domain is EADIYQTPRYLVIGTGKKITLECSQTMGHDKMYWYQQDPGMELHLIHYSYGVNSTEKGDLSSESTVSRIRTEHFPLTLESARPSHTSQYLCASSAATGQEQFFGPGTRLTVL.

This clonotype has only one observation. The chain links TRBV27 to TRBJ2-3, with 7 bases identical to TRBD2. CDR1 is MNHEY and CDR2 is SMNVEV in the germline V gene (reference sequence). The CDR3 has 16 residues. V dropped 6 bases and J dropped 0; count of bases not matched to a gene: 9. The CDR3 sequence: CASSSGARGSTDTQYF. The CDR3 nucleotides read TGTGCCAGCAGCTCCGGCGCGCGGGGGAGCACAGATACGCAGTATTTT.